One sample yielded the 7 T cell receptor beta chains listed below, sequenced in a study of T cell responses to AZD1222 COVID-19 vaccine. TCRdb keeps only in-frame clones here, not all; method: immunoSEQ multiplex PCR. The sample holds over 100,000 clones, over 75% seen once. Sequenced here: peripheral blood, sampled on day 0 of AZD1222 vaccination. Receptors originate from an adult in good health.

This chain joins TRBV28 and TRBJ2-1; 11 bases map to TRBD2. The CDR3 loop spans 16 amino acids. Trimming at V came to 1 base and at J to 1 base, leaving 0 bases not matched to a gene. CDR1 is MDHEN, CDR2 SYDVKM, per germline. This chain's CDR3 is CASSLSSGGSYNEQFF. The CDR3 coding sequence is TGTGCCAGCAGTTTATCTAGCGGGGGGTCCTACAATGAGCAGTTCTTC.

In its sample, this clone was seen a few times. The V and J genes are TRBV19 and TRBJ2-3; TRBD2 matches at 10 bases. The CDR3 is 17 amino acids. V was pared by 3 bases and J by 5 bases, with 11 bases of the junction left unmatched. Germline assignment: CDR1 LNHDA and CDR2 SQIVND (reference sequence). As DNA, the CDR3 is TGTGCCAGTAGTATTTCGTCCGGAGCGGGGGGGAAAGATACGCAGTATTTT. Its translation is CASSISSGAGGKDTQYF. Combining the CDR3 with reference TRBV19 and TRBJ2-3 gives the whole variable domain DGGITQSPKYLFRKEGQNVTLSCEQNLNHDAMYWYRQDPGQGLRLIYYSQIVNDFQKGDIAEGYSVSREKKESFPLTVTSAQKNPTAFYLCASSISSGAGGKDTQYFGPGTRLTVL.

About this clone itself: The sample contains more than one DNA sequence encoding this CDR3. The V call is TRBV5-1, the J call TRBJ2-2; weak D call: TRBD1 (5 bases). This CDR3 has 13 residues. Trimming left V 0 bases short and J 5 bases short, with 5 bases between. The germline V gene encodes CDR1 SGHRS and CDR2 YFSETQ. The CDR3 nucleotides read TGCGCCAGCAGCTTGGCAGGGACCGGGGAGCTGTTTTTT. This sequence encodes CASSLAGTGELFF.

The chain is built from TRBV5-1 and TRBJ2-2; TRBD2 matches at 15 bases. Germline trimming cut 3 bases from V and 3 bases from J; bases unmatched to any gene: 6. This CDR3 comprises 18 residues. The V gene's germline CDR1 is SGHRS and CDR2 YFSETQ. DNA for the CDR3: TGCGCCAGCAGCTCCGGACTAGCGGGAGGGCGGGACACCGGGGAGCTGTTTTTT. Translation gives CASSSGLAGGRDTGELFF.

J is TRBJ2-7 and V is TRBV6-5; 7 nucleotides line up with TRBD1. The trim removed 0 bases at V and 2 bases at J, leaving 7 bases unmatched. The CDR3 totals 16 residues. Germline-derived CDR1 and CDR2 are MNHEY and SVGAGI. CDR3 in DNA: TGTGCCAGCAGTTACTCCTCGGGACAGCGCGCCTACGAGCAGTACTTC. This encodes CASSYSSGQRAYEQYF.

V and J are TRBV10-3 and TRBJ2-7; a weak D match, TRBD1 (6 bases). This CDR3 has 14 amino acids. Germline CDR1 is ENHRY and CDR2 is SYGVKD. V lost 0 bases and J 3 bases, leaving 9 bases between the germline ends. The CDR3 sequence: CAISESQGYYEQYF. Written as DNA, the CDR3 is TGTGCCATCAGTGAGTCGCAGGGGTACTACGAGCAGTACTTC.

The V call is TRBV2, the J call TRBJ1-2; no clear D gene. Trimming cost V 6 bases and J 8 bases, with 22 bases left between them. Germline V gene lookup returns CDR1 SNHLY and CDR2 FYNNEI. This CDR3 comprises 15 residues. The CDR3 coding sequence is TGTGCCAGCAGGTTGATGGCGGGCCCCCCGAGGGGCTACACCTTC. It translates to CASRLMAGPPRGYTF.